This T cell receptor (beta chain) was documented in a study of CD8 T cells in Susac syndrome. Reverse transcription of about 0.5 to 1 ug RNA was carried out with random hexamers. TCR beta CDR3 was amplified by immunoSEQ multiplex PCR. This amplification extended across 54 Vbeta and 13 Jbeta segments. TCRdb re-analysed the immunoSEQ multiplex PCR reads in MiXCR, keeping a single row per CDR3 protein. Of 150,000 to 180,000 distinct CDR3 sequences listed, around 95% are singletons. The study sequenced TCR beta in blood CD8+ and CD4+ T cells. CD8+ and CD4+ T cells were negatively isolated; TEMRA cells were FACS-enriched. This CDR3 is built from 13 residues. Trimming removed 3 bases from V and 5 bases from J, with 8 bases in between. The germline V gene has CDR1 LNHDA and CDR2 SQIVND (reference sequence).

The TCR was taken from a human donor with multiple sclerosis. Source material: CD8+ T cells from PBMCs. V is TRBV19 and J is TRBJ2-1, with D unresolved. For the CDR3, the DNA is TGTGCCAGTAGTATCTTCTCGAACAATGAGCAGTTCTTC. As protein: CASSIFSNNEQFF.